The rows below give T cell receptor beta chains drawn from one sample of a study of technical replicates of blood from a few donors. Produced via immunoSEQ multiplex PCR; TCRdb's table is partial and in-frame only. Of about 93,000 clones in the sample, nearly 97% are singletons; the top ten hold approximately 0.26%. Sequenced: T cells isolated from PBMCs. The source is a human donor in good health. The CDR3 runs from the conserved cysteine through the conserved F or W. Fields, in order: CDR3 length, D gene, J gene, clone size, V gene, CDR3 DNA, CDR3 protein. A D gene is named only where the DNA matches it firmly. Clone sizes are given selectively: once, few, many, or a class where the clone is expanded.

>12|.|TRBJ1-1|.|TRBV7-9
TGTGCCAGCAGCTTAAGGGGAACTGAAGCTTTCTTT
CASSLRGTEAFF
>11|.|TRBJ2-3|.|TRBV20-1
TGCAGTGTAGGGCGGGCTAGAGCGCAGTATTTT
CSVGRARAQYF
>12|.|TRBJ1-2|.|TRBV7-9
TGTGCCAGCCTTGACACCGACTATGGCTACACCTTC
CASLDTDYGYTF
>14|.|TRBJ2-1|.|TRBV6-6
TGTGCCAGCAGTTACGGGGGTCAGGGAGGTCAGCAGTTCTTC
CASSYGGQGGQQFF
>18|TRBD2|TRBJ2-1|.|TRBV5-4
TGTGCCAGCAGCTTGGTCGCGCATAGCGGGAGGGCCAACAATGAGCAGTTCTTC
CASSLVAHSGRANNEQFF
>13|.|TRBJ2-3|once|TRBV6-1
TGTGCCAGCAGTGAGGAGGTCACAGATACGCAGTATTTT
CASSEEVTDTQYF
>16|.|TRBJ1-2|.|TRBV28
TGTGCCAGCACTTTAGGGGGGTTACTAGCTAACTATGGCTACACCTTC
CASTLGGLLANYGYTF
>13|TRBD1|TRBJ1-1|once|TRBV19
TGTGCCAGTAGAACGACAGGGCGGCCTGAAGCTTTCTTT
CASRTTGRPEAFF
>15|.|TRBJ1-1|.|TRBV7-9
TGTGCCAGCAGCCCCCGCGGACAGTCAGACACTGAAGCTTTCTTT
CASSPRGQSDTEAFF
>17|.|TRBJ1-2|.|TRBV19
TGTGCCAGTAGTATAGATCGGTCAGGGCGGATGATTTATGGCTACACCTTC
CASSIDRSGRMIYGYTF
>14|.|TRBJ1-2|.|TRBV27
TGTGCCAGCACCCCGCTAACAGGGAACTATGGCTACACCTTC
CASTPLTGNYGYTF
>15|.|TRBJ2-3|.|TRBV5-1
TGCGCCAGCAGCTTGGGGGGCGGGGGCACAGATACGCAGTATTTT
CASSLGGGGTDTQYF
>13|TRBD1|TRBJ1-1|once|TRBV5-1
TGCGCCACCGGACAGGGGATGAACACTGAAGCTTTCTTT
CATGQGMNTEAFF
>14|.|TRBJ2-2|.|TRBV6-4
TGTGCCAGCAGTCAAGAGCTGAACACCGGGGAGCTGTTTTTT
CASSQELNTGELFF
>15|TRBD1|TRBJ1-4|.|TRBV19
TGTGCCAGTAGTATTTACGCAGGGGGTAATGAAAAACTGTTTTTT
CASSIYAGGNEKLFF
>16|.|TRBJ2-3|.|TRBV2
TGTGCCAGCAGTCCCTCGTTTCTAGGCCCAACTCATACGCAGTATTTT
CASSPSFLGPTHTQYF
>17|TRBD1|TRBJ2-6|.|TRBV27
TGTGCCAGCAGTCCGCGACAGGGCCCCTCTGGGGCCAACGTCCTGACTTTC
CASSPRQGPSGANVLTF
>16|.|TRBJ1-1|few|TRBV4-1
TGCGCCAGCAGCCAAGGGAATTCGGGGGGTAACACTGAAGCTTTCTTT
CASSQGNSGGNTEAFF
>14|TRBD1|TRBJ1-1|.|TRBV19
TGTGCCAGTAGTTTGGGACAGGGAATCACTGAAGCTTTCTTT
CASSLGQGITEAFF
>16|.|TRBJ2-1|once|TRBV5-6
TGTGCCAGCAGCCTGTCTCTGGGAGTCTCCTACAATGAGCAGTTCTTC
CASSLSLGVSYNEQFF
>15|TRBD1|TRBJ1-3|.|TRBV6-5
TGTGCCAGCAGTTCCTCGACAGGGTGGGGAAACACCATATATTTT
CASSSSTGWGNTIYF
>13|.|TRBJ1-1|.|TRBV6-4
TGTGCCAGCAGTGACAGGGGGAGCACTGAAGCTTTCTTT
CASSDRGSTEAFF
>14|.|TRBJ2-5|.|TRBV27
TGTGCCAGCAGTTTATCGCCCAGCCAAGAGACCCAGTACTTC
CASSLSPSQETQYF
>14|.|TRBJ1-5|.|TRBV2
TGTGCCAGCAGTTCGGTAAGGGGTAGTCAGCCCCAGCATTTT
CASSSVRGSQPQHF